This TCR beta chain is from a study of T-cell reconstitution after alpha-beta-depleted transplantation in children. V was pared by 5 bases and J by 7 bases, with 32 bases of the junction left unmatched. The CDR3 covers 24 residues. CDR1 and CDR2 from the germline V gene are MNHEY and SVGEGT. Unique molecular identifiers featured in how the TCRbeta library was prepared. TCRdb reanalysed the PCR reads using MiXCR and keeps one entry per CDR3 protein. The sample records about 410,000 distinct CDR3 sequences, 20% being singletons. The TCR originated in a human donor who donated a stem cell graft to a child with acute myeloid leukemia. The chain combines TRBV6-2 or TRBV6-3 with TRBJ2-2; TRBD2 agrees at 12 bases. The specimen comprised PBMCs from the stem cell graft donor, sampled from the stem cell graft. The CDR3 loop reads CASSRMGPGGSAAWTSGKGGELFF. CDR3 nucleotides: TGTGCCAGCAGTAGGATGGGGCCAGGGGGCTCGGCGGCTTGGACTAGCGGGAAGGGCGGGGAGCTGTTTTTT.